Listed below are T cell receptor beta chains from one sample, sequenced in a study of CD8 T cells in ankylosing spondylitis. TCRdb itself ran the 5' RACE reads through MiXCR, one entry per CDR3 protein. Of 30,000 to 45,000 distinct CDR3 sequences in the sample, 9.5% to 11% were seen once. The sequencing sample was made of synovial fluid, either unsorted or a sorted T cell fraction (not recorded which). The receptor source for this set is a male donor with ankylosing spondylitis. CDR3s include the opening cysteine and the closing phenylalanine or tryptophan. D genes are given only for firm matches. Clone size is not always given. Where it is, it says once, few, many or a class for expanded clones.

V,J,D,size,CDR3,DNA
TRBV3-1,TRBJ1-2,TRBD1,few,CASSQGTARYGYTF,TGTGCCAGCAGCCAGGGGACAGCTCGCTATGGCTACACCTTC
TRBV28,TRBJ2-5,TRBD1,-,CASSYLGTEGWETQYF,TGTGCCAGCAGTTACCTTGGGACAGAGGGTTGGGAGACCCAGTACTTC
TRBV20-1,TRBJ1-5,-,few,CSARDLVVHQRHF,TGCAGTGCTAGAGACCTCGTGGTACATCAGAGGCATTTT
TRBV4-2,TRBJ2-2,-,few,CASSQEKATDTGELFF,TGTGCCAGCAGCCAAGAGAAAGCTACCGACACCGGGGAGCTGTTTTTT
TRBV4-1,TRBJ2-5,-,-,CASSQDRLRGEETQYF,TGCGCCAGCAGCCAGGACAGGCTTCGCGGGGAAGAGACCCAGTACTTC
TRBV10-2,TRBJ2-1,-,many,CASLQSGLGFGEQFF,TGCGCCAGCCTTCAGTCAGGGCTGGGCTTTGGAGAGCAGTTCTTC
TRBV5-4,TRBJ2-2,-,-,CASSLGLAGGPNTGELFFF,-
TRBV4-3,TRBJ1-3,-,-,CASSQDPGGNTIYF,TGCGCCAGCAGCCAAGATCCCGGGGGAAACACCATATATTTT
TRBV6-1,TRBJ2-3,TRBD2,-,CASRQRPGLAYTDTQYF,TGTGCCAGCAGGCAGCGACCGGGACTAGCTTACACAGATACGCAGTATTTT
TRBV27,TRBJ2-1,-,-,CASRQRRSYNEQFF,TGTGCCAGCAGACAGAGAAGGTCCTACAATGAGCAGTTCTTC
TRBV20-1,TRBJ1-2,TRBD1,-,CSATGQLPYGYTF,TGCAGTGCTACGGGACAGTTACCTTATGGCTACACCTTC
TRBV14,TRBJ2-1,-,-,CASSHLAAPRGYNEQFF,TGTGCCAGCAGCCATCTAGCGGCGCCCAGGGGGTACAATGAGCAGTTCTTC
TRBV7-3,TRBJ2-2,TRBD2,-,CASSPSGRNTGELFF,TGTGCCAGCAGCCCTAGCGGGCGGAACACCGGGGAGCTGTTTTTT
TRBV25-1,TRBJ2-1,-,-,CASWAGGEQFF,TGTGCCAGCTGGGCTGGGGGTGAGCAGTTCTTC
TRBV28,TRBJ2-4,-,few,CASSSQGGDSAF,TGTGCCAGCAGTTCCCAGGGGGGCGATTCAGCCTTC
TRBV5-6,TRBJ1-2,-,-,CASSPGSVRVNGNYGYTF,TGTGCCAGCAGCCCAGGAAGCGTCCGGGTTAATGGCAACTATGGCTACACCTTC
TRBV16,TRBJ1-2,TRBD1,-,CASSQSGTGRTNYGYTF,TGTGCCAGCAGCCAATCCGGGACAGGGCGGACTAACTATGGCTACACCTTC
TRBV30,TRBJ1-5,-,few,CAWSVLGRGQPQHF,TGTGCCTGGAGTGTACTGGGAAGAGGTCAGCCCCAGCATTTT
TRBV14,TRBJ2-7,-,-,CASSQVAGAYEQYF,TGTGCCAGCAGCCAAGTAGCAGGAGCCTACGAGCAGTACTTC
TRBV20-1,TRBJ2-7,-,many,CSARDLGDEQYF,TGCAGTGCTAGAGATCTCGGGGACGAGCAGTACTTC
TRBV11-1,TRBJ2-2,-,few,CASSLMSSGGELFF,TGTGCCAGCAGCTTGATGAGTTCCGGCGGGGAGCTGTTTTTT
TRBV4-2,TRBJ1-2,-,few,CASSQPRAHADGYTF,TGTGCCAGCAGCCAACCCAGGGCCCACGCGGATGGCTACACCTTC
TRBV29-1,TRBJ2-2,-,many,CSVGKVWGHSNTGELFF,TGCAGCGTTGGTAAGGTCTGGGGGCACTCGAACACCGGGGAGCTGTTTTTT
TRBV7-2,TRBJ2-7,TRBD2,-,CASSFANASGRTHYEQYF,TGTGCCAGCAGCTTCGCGAACGCCAGCGGGAGGACTCACTACGAGCAGTACTTC
TRBV7-3,TRBJ2-1,-,many,CASSLSDYPEDEQFF,TGTGCCAGCAGCTTATCGGACTACCCTGAGGATGAGCAGTTCTTC
TRBV14,TRBJ1-2,-,few,CASSQRDSDPLHGYTF,TGTGCCAGCAGCCAAAGGGACTCCGACCCTCTCCATGGCTACACCTTC
TRBV27,TRBJ1-5,-,-,CASSPTDSNQPQHF,TGTGCCAGCAGCCCCACAGATAGCAATCAGCCCCAGCATTTT
TRBV4-2,TRBJ1-4,TRBD1,few,CASSLRDRIEKLFF,TGTGCCAGCAGCCTCCGGGACAGGATTGAAAAACTGTTTTTT
TRBV10-3,TRBJ1-1,-,-,CAISELEGKAFF,TGTGCCATCAGTGAACTGGAGGGGAAGGCTTTCTTT
TRBV29-1,TRBJ2-7,-,many,CSVATSYEQYF,TGCAGCGTCGCGACCTCTTACGAGCAGTACTTC
TRBV5-1,TRBJ2-7,TRBD2,few,CASSAVVAGGLWYEQYF,TGCGCCAGCAGCGCCGTGGTTGCGGGAGGTCTGTGGTACGAGCAGTACTTC
TRBV20-1,TRBJ2-2,TRBD1,many,CSARESDRDTGELFF,TGCAGTGCTAGAGAGTCGGACAGGGACACCGGGGAGCTGTTTTTT
TRBV29-1,TRBJ2-1,TRBD2,few,CSARTSGYNEQFF,TGCAGCGCCAGGACTAGCGGGTACAATGAGCAGTTCTTC
TRBV7-3,TRBJ2-5,TRBD2,few,CASSLREGETQYF,TGTGCCAGCAGCTTAAGGGAGGGGGAGACCCAGTACTTC
TRBV11-1,TRBJ2-5,TRBD2,-,CASSSRRGEETQYF,TGTGCCAGCAGCTCCCGCCGGGGGGAAGAGACCCAGTACTTC
TRBV6-6,TRBJ1-1,TRBD1,many,CASSYFDRAEAFF,TGTGCCAGCAGTTACTTCGACAGGGCTGAAGCTTTCTTT
TRBV20-1,TRBJ1-2,-,-,CSAETRGDGYTF,TGCAGTGCTGAGACCCGGGGGGATGGCTACACCTTC
TRBV18,TRBJ2-2,-,-,CASSTRPSGTGELFF,TGTGCCAGCTCAACTCGCCCGTCGGGCACCGGGGAGCTGTTTTTT
TRBV20-1,TRBJ2-7,-,medium-sized,CSARRSSYEQYF,TGCAGTGCTAGACGGAGCTCCTACGAGCAGTACTTC
TRBV9,TRBJ2-6,-,-,CASSAPPGSGANVLTF,TGTGCCAGCAGCGCGCCGCCCGGGTCTGGGGCCAACGTCCTGACTTTC
TRBV28,TRBJ2-7,TRBD1,-,CATVTGARQYF,TGTGCCACCGTCACAGGGGCGAGGCAGTACTTC
TRBV12-3/TRBV12-4,TRBJ2-7,TRBD2,many,CASSSNRLAGKYEQYF,TGTGCCAGCAGTTCAAACCGACTAGCGGGGAAATACGAGCAGTACTTC
TRBV10-3,TRBJ2-5,-,few,CAISESGVETQYF,TGTGCCATCAGTGAAAGTGGAGTGGAGACCCAGTACTTC
TRBV12-3/TRBV12-4,TRBJ2-5,-,medium-sized,CASSLMSETQYF,TGTGCCAGCAGTTTAATGTCGGAGACCCAGTACTTC
TRBV4-3,TRBJ2-7,-,many,CASSQDAASPGYEQYF,TGCGCCAGCAGCCAAGATGCGGCCTCCCCAGGCTACGAGCAGTACTTC